Listed below are T cell receptor beta chains from one sample, sequenced in a study of CD8+ T cells in alopecia areata. The repertoire was sequenced with immunoSEQ multiplex PCR; TCRdb's copy has only in-frame clones and lacks some. This table has 110,000 or so clones, about two fifths appearing once. Sequenced input: CD4+ T cells sorted from blood. These receptors came from a human donor with alopecia areata. Each CDR3 is given with its conserved first and last residue. A D gene is named only where the DNA matches it firmly. Rows give clone size only sometimes, using once, few, many, or a class for an expanded clone.

j_gene,v_gene,d_gene,abundance,CDR3nt,CDR3aa
TRBJ2-7,TRBV28,.,.,TGTGCCAGCAGCACCTCGAGGACAGAGGGAAGATACGAGCAGTACTTC,CASSTSRTEGRYEQYF
TRBJ2-7,TRBV30,TRBD2,few,TGTGCCTGGTGGACCGGGGGGGTGCAGTACTTC,CAWWTGGVQYF
TRBJ2-7,TRBV29-1,.,few,TGCAGCGCCAATAAGGCCGGGGACTCCTACGAGCAGTACTTC,CSANKAGDSYEQYF
TRBJ2-5,TRBV29-1,.,.,TGCAGCGCCGCGGGGGCCCAAGAGACCCAGTACTTC,CSAAGAQETQYF
TRBJ2-4,TRBV4-1,TRBD2,few,TGCGCCAGCAGCCAAGAAAGGTGGCGGGGGGAGCTAGCCAAAAACATTCAGTACTTC,CASSQERWRGELAKNIQYF
TRBJ1-2,TRBV4-1,.,few,TGCGCCAGCAGCCAAGCCCCTCACAGGTCCGGGACTAATGGCTACACCTTC,CASSQAPHRSGTNGYTF
TRBJ2-3,TRBV14,.,few,TGTGCCAGCAGCCAAGGTGGGGCCGGAGGCACAGATACGCAGTATTTT,CASSQGGAGGTDTQYF
TRBJ2-2,TRBV29-1,TRBD1,few,TGCAGCGTTGTAGGGGGCTCGAACACCGGGGAGCTGTTTTTT,CSVVGGSNTGELFF
TRBJ1-2,TRBV6-5,TRBD1,.,TGTGCCAGCAGTTTACCGGGACAGGGGAGCGGTGGCTACACCTTC,CASSLPGQGSGGYTF
TRBJ2-4,TRBV4-3,.,.,TGCGCCAGCAGCCAAGGACTAGCCAAAAACATTCAGTACTTC,CASSQGLAKNIQYF
TRBJ2-7,TRBV5-1,.,.,TGCGCCAGCAGCTTGGAGGGCAGGGCGGGCTACGAGCAGTACTTC,CASSLEGRAGYEQYF
TRBJ2-1,TRBV7-2,TRBD1,few,TGTGCCAGCAGCCACATGACAGGGAGGCAGTTCTTC,CASSHMTGRQFF
TRBJ1-1,TRBV6-5,TRBD1,.,TGTGCCAGCTCCAGGGGGGGCACTGAAGCTTTCTTT,CASSRGGTEAFF
TRBJ2-5,TRBV5-1,.,.,TGCGCCAGCAGCTGGACGGATTCGCAAGAGACCCAGTACTTC,CASSWTDSQETQYF
TRBJ2-1,TRBV5-1,TRBD1,.,TGCGCCAGCAGTTCTTACAGGGGGAATGAGCAGTTCTTC,CASSSYRGNEQFF
TRBJ2-7,TRBV4-3,TRBD2,few,TGCGCCAGCAGCCAAGATGCGGGAGCCGCCTACGAGCAGTACTTC,CASSQDAGAAYEQYF
TRBJ2-1,TRBV5-4,.,.,TGTGCCAGCGGGGGGCATCAGAGGTACAATGAGCAGTTCTTC,CASGGHQRYNEQFF
TRBJ2-7,TRBV5-1,.,once,TGCGCCAGCAGCTTGGCCGACACGGTTTTCTCCTACGAGCAGTACTTC,CASSLADTVFSYEQYF
TRBJ2-3,TRBV28,.,few,TGTGCCAGCAGCCGCGGTTCGGTCGCTGATACGCAGTATTTT,CASSRGSVADTQYF
TRBJ1-2,TRBV5-1,TRBD1,few,TGCGCCAGCAGCTGGTCGGACAGGGGAAACTATGGCTACACCTTC,CASSWSDRGNYGYTF
TRBJ2-3,TRBV7-9,TRBD2,few,TGTGCCAGCAGCTTAGGGACTAGGCAGAGAGATACGCAGTATTTT,CASSLGTRQRDTQYF
TRBJ2-5,TRBV30,.,.,TGTGCCTGGAGTGTGGGACGCCAAGAGACCCAGTACTTC,CAWSVGRQETQYF
TRBJ2-7,TRBV5-1,TRBD1,few,TGCGCCAGCAGACCCGGGACAGCGTCCTACGAGCAGTACTTC,CASRPGTASYEQYF
TRBJ1-2,TRBV29-1,.,few,TGCAGCGTCCTGGACGGTGGGGTACGTGGCTACACCTTC,CSVLDGGVRGYTF
TRBJ2-7,TRBV4-2,.,.,TGTGCCAGCAGCCAAGGAGGCAGCGGGTTCTACGAGCAGTACTTC,CASSQGGSGFYEQYF
TRBJ2-6,TRBV15,.,.,TGTGCCACCAGCAGAAGGGCTGGGGCCAACGTCCTGACTTTC,CATSRRAGANVLTF
TRBJ1-4,TRBV4-1,.,.,TGCGCCAGCAGCCAAGATCGGGACTCAAGGAATGAAAAACTGTTTTTT,CASSQDRDSRNEKLFF